This T cell receptor (beta chain) was identified during a study of T cell repertoires in cytomegalovirus infection. This CDR3 contains 15 residues. Germline V gene lookup returns CDR1 MDHEN and CDR2 SYDVKM. Between the trimmed V and J ends, which lost 4 bases and 4 bases, there was a span of 14 bases. Study observations and caveats: Cumulative frequency of public TCR beta families picked out carriers of CMV plus the relevant HLA.

Via MiXCR, TCRdb re-called the reads, giving one row per CDR3 protein. This table holds roughly 720,000 distinct CDR3 sequences, 35% to 45% found once. This clonotype was found once. Antigen specificity is unknown. The chain combines TRBV28 with TRBJ1-3; D is undetermined. The specimen sequenced was PBMCs. This receptor was taken from a human donor in good health (CMV status not recorded). Some clones in this sample may be carry-over from other donors' samples. The CDR3 sequence is CASSSRSLGGNTIYF. DNA for the CDR3: TGTGCCAGCAGTTCACGTTCCCTGGGAGGAAACACCATATATTTT. Filled out from reference TRBV28 and TRBJ1-3, the complete variable domain reads DVKVTQSSRYLVKRTGEKVFLECVQDMDHENMFWYRQDPGLGLRLIYFSYDVKMKEKGDIPEGYSVSREKKERFSLILESASTNQTSMYLCASSSRSLGGNTIYFGEGSWLTVV.